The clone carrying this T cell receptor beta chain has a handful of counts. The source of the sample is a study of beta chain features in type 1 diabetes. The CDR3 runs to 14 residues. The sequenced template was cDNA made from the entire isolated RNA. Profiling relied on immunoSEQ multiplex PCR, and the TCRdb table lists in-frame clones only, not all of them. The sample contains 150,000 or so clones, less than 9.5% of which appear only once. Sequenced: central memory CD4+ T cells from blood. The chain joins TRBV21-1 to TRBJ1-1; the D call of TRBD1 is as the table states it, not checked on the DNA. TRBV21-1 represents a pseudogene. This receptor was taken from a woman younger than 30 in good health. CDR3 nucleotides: TGTGCCAGCAGCTTGGTCGCAGGGAACCCTGAAGCTTTCTTT. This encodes CASSLVAGNPEAFF.